The rows below give T cell receptor beta chains drawn from one sample of a study of response to subunit inactivated influenza vaccine. Each CDR3 protein is one row after TCRdb ran MiXCR on the RT-PCR reads. This sample has about 780,000 distinct CDR3 sequences, with roughly 18% found just once. Sequencing was performed on PBMCs from blood, taken less than 6 days after vaccination. All receptors come from a man aged 50-59 years who received an inactivated influenza vaccine. Both conserved end residues are part of each CDR3. The D gene is left open where the match is weak. A clone size is listed for some rows: how often the clone was seen (once, few, many), or a class if it is expanded.

size,D,V,J,CDR3,DNA
.,TRBD1,TRBV5-1,TRBJ2-7,CASSLWETGSRSYEQYF,TGCGCCAGCAGCTTGTGGGAGACAGGGAGTCGGAGCTACGAGCAGTACTTC
once,TRBD1,TRBV29-1,TRBJ2-5,CIVEDWDRGIETQYF,TGCATCGTTGAAGATTGGGACAGGGGAATAGAGACCCAGTACTTC
.,.,TRBV5-1,TRBJ2-2,CASSLAGRDTGELFF,TGCGCCAGCAGCTTGGCAGGGCGGGACACCGGGGAGCTGTTTTTT
few,.,TRBV29-1,TRBJ1-2,CSVEIHFYGYTF,TGCAGCGTTGAAATACATTTCTATGGCTACACCTTC
.,TRBD2,TRBV11-2,TRBJ2-1,CASRRTGLAFNEQFF,TGTGCCAGCAGACGAACGGGACTAGCCTTCAATGAGCAGTTCTTC
few,.,TRBV27,TRBJ2-7,CASSASDPTVWEQYF,TGTGCCAGCAGTGCTTCGGACCCTACGGTTTGGGAGCAGTACTTC
.,.,TRBV27,TRBJ1-2,CGSSSASVYGYTF,TGTGGCAGCAGTTCGGCCTCCGTCTATGGCTACACCTTC
.,.,TRBV29-1,TRBJ2-5,CSVDGSQETQYF,TGCAGCGTTGACGGCTCGCAAGAGACCCAGTACTTC
few,.,TRBV6-1,TRBJ1-4,CASSEGDSREKLFF,TGTGCCAGCAGTGAAGGGGACTCAAGAGAAAAACTGTTTTTT
few,.,TRBV6-6,TRBJ2-5,CASSREPQETQYF,TGTGCCAGCAGCCGCGAACCTCAAGAGACCCAGTACTTC
few,.,TRBV7-9,TRBJ1-1,CASSLKTVMNTEAFF,TGTGCCAGCAGCTTAAAGACCGTGATGAACACTGAAGCTTTCTTT
.,TRBD1,TRBV5-1,TRBJ2-7,CASSLASRGLSAEQYF,TGCGCCAGCAGCTTGGCTTCAAGGGGGCTAAGTGCCGAGCAGTACTTC
.,.,TRBV3-1,TRBJ2-7,CASSQVPDRYEQYF,TGTGCCAGCAGCCAAGTCCCGGACCGCTACGAGCAGTACTTC
.,.,TRBV6-1,TRBJ2-7,CASREYSRSSYEQYF,TGTGCCAGCAGGGAGTATTCAAGGAGCTCCTACGAGCAGTACTTC
many,.,TRBV12-3/TRBV12-4,TRBJ1-1,CASSLQANTEAFF,TGTGCCAGCAGTCTACAGGCGAACACTGAAGCTTTCTTT
few,.,TRBV7-2,TRBJ2-3,CASSKEQGNTDTQYF,TGTGCCAGCAGCAAAGAACAGGGAAACACAGATACGCAGTATTTT
many,TRBD2,TRBV20-1,TRBJ2-1,CSAPSRSGRFGNEQFF,TGCAGTGCTCCCTCACGTAGCGGGAGGTTCGGGAATGAGCAGTTCTTC
.,.,TRBV20-1,TRBJ2-3,CSAADHSSTDTQYF,TGCAGTGCGGCGGACCATTCTAGCACAGATACGCAGTATTTT
few,.,TRBV6-5,TRBJ2-3,CASSYEASTDTQYF,TGTGCCAGCAGTTACGAGGCTAGCACAGATACGCAGTATTTT
.,TRBD1,TRBV28,TRBJ2-5,CASSLMTGTPQETQYF,TGTGCCAGCAGTTTAATGACAGGGACACCTCAAGAGACCCAGTACTTC
.,.,TRBV20-1,TRBJ2-7,CSAKVGSGNYEQYF,TGCAGTGCAAAGGTCGGGTCGGGGAACTACGAGCAGTACTTC
once,.,TRBV6-5,TRBJ2-2,CASSFKEGVITGELFF,TGTGCCAGCAGTTTTAAGGAGGGGGTAATCACCGGGGAGCTGTTTTTT
.,TRBD1,TRBV20-1,TRBJ1-6,CSARRTGGSYNSPLHF,TGCAGTGCTAGAAGGACAGGGGGCTCCTATAATTCACCCCTCCACTTT
.,TRBD1,TRBV27,TRBJ2-7,CASSPVGGTGLYEQYF,TGTGCCAGCAGTCCAGTTGGGGGGACAGGGCTCTACGAGCAGTACTTC
.,.,TRBV5-1,TRBJ2-2,CASSPRAGAITGELFF,TGCGCCAGCAGCCCTCGGGCGGGGGCGATCACCGGGGAGCTGTTTTTT
few,.,TRBV24-1,TRBJ2-2,CATRPGEFGELFF,TGTGCCACCAGGCCGGGTGAATTCGGGGAGCTGTTTTTT
.,.,TRBV12-3/TRBV12-4,TRBJ1-4,CASSFNNEKLFF,TGTGCCAGCAGTTTTAATAATGAAAAACTGTTTTTT
few,.,TRBV10-3,TRBJ2-1,CAISQRGSNSRDEQFF,TGTGCCATCAGCCAGAGGGGGTCCAACTCCCGCGATGAGCAGTTCTTC
few,TRBD1,TRBV12-3/TRBV12-4,TRBJ2-1,CASSAGTGVEQFF,TGTGCCAGCAGTGCTGGGACAGGGGTTGAGCAGTTCTTC
.,.,TRBV2,TRBJ2-6,CASSDPRSGANVLTF,TGTGCCAGCAGTGATCCGCGATCTGGGGCCAACGTCCTGACTTTC
many,.,TRBV18,TRBJ2-1,CASSDPTSAQGSYNEQFF,TGTGCCAGCTCCGACCCTACTAGCGCCCAGGGGTCCTACAATGAGCAGTTCTTC
few,.,TRBV7-2,TRBJ1-2,CASSFANANGYTF,TGTGCCAGCAGCTTTGCCAACGCCAATGGCTACACCTTC
few,TRBD2,TRBV6-5,TRBJ2-1,CASSYSGLAAYNEQFF,TGTGCCAGCAGTTACTCCGGACTAGCGGCTTACAATGAGCAGTTCTTC
.,TRBD1,TRBV5-1,TRBJ1-6,CASSSTGQGTNSPLHF,TGCGCCAGCAGCTCGACGGGACAGGGGACGAATTCACCCCTCCACTTT
few,.,TRBV11-1,TRBJ1-1,CASSLFNLNTEAFF,TGTGCCAGCAGCTTATTTAACCTGAACACTGAAGCTTTCTTT
.,.,TRBV7-2,TRBJ2-7,CASSLAGAGLYEQYF,TGTGCCAGCAGCTTAGCCGGGGCAGGACTATACGAGCAGTACTTC
many,.,TRBV20-1,TRBJ2-1,CSARDQVRRPNEQFF,TGCAGTGCTAGAGATCAGGTCCGACGTCCCAATGAGCAGTTCTTC
.,.,TRBV14,TRBJ2-3,CASSHRDSDTQYF,TGTGCCAGCAGCCACAGGGATTCAGATACGCAGTATTTT
.,.,TRBV6-2/TRBV6-3,TRBJ2-7,CASKWGDHGEQYF,TGTGCCAGCAAGTGGGGGGACCACGGCGAGCAGTACTTC
many,TRBD1,TRBV29-1,TRBJ2-2,CSVADRVNTGELFF,TGCAGCGTTGCAGACAGGGTGAACACCGGGGAGCTGTTTTTT
.,.,TRBV20-1,TRBJ1-5,CSARDAQGQPQHF,TGCAGTGCTAGAGATGCCCAGGGTCAGCCCCAGCATTTT
.,.,TRBV6-6,TRBJ2-1,CAGSLRGNNEQFF,TGTGCCGGCAGTCTCCGGGGAAACAATGAGCAGTTCTTC
few,TRBD2,TRBV28,TRBJ2-7,CASSPTGLAEAYEQYF,TGTGCCAGCAGTCCAACTGGACTAGCGGAGGCCTACGAGCAGTACTTC